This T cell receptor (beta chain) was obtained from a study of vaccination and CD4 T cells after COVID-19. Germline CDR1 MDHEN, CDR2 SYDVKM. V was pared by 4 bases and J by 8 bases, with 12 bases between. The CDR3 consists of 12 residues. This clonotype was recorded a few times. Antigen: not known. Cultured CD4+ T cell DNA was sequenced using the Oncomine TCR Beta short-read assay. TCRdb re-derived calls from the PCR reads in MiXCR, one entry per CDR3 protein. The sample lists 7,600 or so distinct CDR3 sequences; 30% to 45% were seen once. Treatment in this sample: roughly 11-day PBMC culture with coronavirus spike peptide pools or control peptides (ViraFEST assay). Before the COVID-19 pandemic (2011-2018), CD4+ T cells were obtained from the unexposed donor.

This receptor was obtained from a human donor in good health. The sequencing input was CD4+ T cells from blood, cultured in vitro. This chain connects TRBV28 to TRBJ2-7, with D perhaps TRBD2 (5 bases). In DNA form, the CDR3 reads TGTGCCAGCAGTTATCGGGGTGCTAAGCAGTACTTC. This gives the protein CASSYRGAKQYF.